This TCR beta chain was retrieved from a study of T cell changes during pregnancy in multiple sclerosis. The CDR3 runs to 14 residues. The V segment lost 3 bases and the J segment 7 bases; nucleotides outside the gene matches: 7. CDR1 and CDR2 from the germline V gene are MDHEN and SYDVKM. Clones were sequenced by immunoSEQ multiplex PCR, and TCRdb holds only the in-frame ones, with some missing. Here the sample spans about 23,000 clones, more than 85% being singletons. The origin of this receptor is a female donor with multiple sclerosis, enrolled in a pregnancy study. The sequences come from CD8+ T cells from peripheral blood mononuclear cells, collected in the first trimester of pregnancy. The chain recombines TRBV28 with TRBJ2-7, with TRBD2 identical over 9 bases. This chain's CDR3 is CASSFLAGAREQYF. The CDR3 DNA is TGTGCCAGCAGTTTTTTAGCGGGAGCTCGTGAGCAGTACTTC.